This T cell receptor (beta chain) was retrieved from a study of blood T cell repertoires in COVID-19. Turning to the study itself: The United States, Italy and Spain supplied acute and convalescent COVID-19 samples. In each case, the material was cDNA or gDNA derived from T cells, B-cell-depleted T cells, or PBMCs.

Clinical history as reported by participants underpinned cohort assignment. Trimming removed 5 bases from V and 1 base from J, with 12 bases in between. Germline V CDR1 and CDR2: PRHDT, FYEKMQ (reference sequence). The CDR3 is made up of 14 amino acids. The authors' processing: Cell counts per sample came from amplifying reference gene primers. Here immunoSEQ multiplex PCR was the method, and the copy in TCRdb shows in-frame clones only, minus some. The V and J calls and clone size are taken from that table; D and trimming were inferred from the DNA. Counted here are approximately 280,000 clones, almost 90% occurring once; the ten biggest clones make up about 1.7%.

The chain joins TRBV13 to TRBJ2-7; the D gene is possibly TRBD2 (5 bases). Input material: PBMCs or T cells enriched from blood (not recorded which). The receptor was isolated from a woman aged 18-29 years with acute COVID-19. CDR3 sequence: CASSPRGLSYEQYF. The CDR3 DNA reads as TGTGCCAGCAGCCCGCGAGGACTTTCCTACGAGCAGTACTTC.